This T cell receptor (beta chain) was recovered during a study of cytomegalovirus exposure and HLA in healthy donors. TCRdb's table, derived via immunoSEQ multiplex PCR, lists solely in-frame clones and lacks some. This table has under 250,000 clones, about 93% appearing once. CDR3 length: 14 amino acids. Germline V lookup: CDR1 LNHDA, CDR2 SQIVND (reference sequence). V lost 5 bases and J 3 bases, leaving 13 bases between the germline ends. The chain has TRBV19 and TRBJ1-1, with TRBD1 as a possible D gene (6 bases). The sequencing input was PBMCs. The sequence was obtained from a woman between 18 and 29 years old in good health and CMV-seronegative. CDR3 region: CASSVPRGYTEAFF. The DNA for the CDR3 is TGTGCCAGTAGTGTCCCCAGGGGCTACACTGAAGCTTTCTTT.